This TCR beta chain was recovered during a study of neurological immune-mediated disorders. This clonotype was recorded at least ten times. MiXCR, applied by TCRdb to the 5' RACE reads, yields one record per CDR3 protein. The sample includes some 37,000 distinct CDR3 sequences, 13% to 15% seen only once; the top ten take 27%. CDR3 length: 12 amino acids. Germline V gene lookup returns CDR1 LGHDT and CDR2 YNNKEL (reference sequence). V was trimmed by 1 base and J by 6 bases, leaving 4 bases between them. This TCR was recovered from a woman aged 45 to 65 with HTLV-1-associated myelopathy (HAM/TSP). V and J are TRBV3-1 and TRBJ1-5; no reliable D call. The sequencing input was PBMCs. CDR3 region: CASSQGGQPQHF. In DNA, the CDR3 is TGTGCCAGCAGCCAAGGGGGTCAGCCCCAGCATTTT.